The clone carrying this T cell receptor (beta chain) occurred a few times. The data originate from a study of blood T cell repertoires in COVID-19. Across the whole study: The samples span acute and convalescent COVID-19 from the United States, Italy and Spain. T cells, B-cell-depleted T cells, or PBMCs supplied cDNA or gDNA.

CDR3 length: 15 amino acids. The V end was cut by 0 bases, the J end by 4 bases, with 14 bases between. Germline V lookup: CDR1 SGDLS, CDR2 YYNGEE. Under the authors' procedure: Reference gene primer amplification in the assay estimated nucleated cell counts. Some clones are missing from TCRdb's copy, which holds only in-frame ones; the method was immunoSEQ multiplex PCR. That table supplies the V and J calls and clone size; D and trimming were determined from the DNA. Seen here are fewer than 250,000 clones, 70% to 80% observed once, and the top ten hold 9.5% to 15%. The sequenced sample consisted of peripheral blood. The chain couples TRBV9 to TRBJ2-7, with TRBD1 as a possible D gene (6 bases). This clonotype was sampled from a woman between 50 and 59 years old with acute or convalescent COVID-19. CDR3 sequence (DNA): TGTGCCAGCAGCGTAGCGTCACAGGGTATGTACGAGCAGTACTTC. This gives the protein CASSVASQGMYEQYF.